The clone carrying this T cell receptor (beta chain) has just a few counts. Its specificity is not known. From the RT-PCR reads, TCRdb called clonotypes with MiXCR, one entry per CDR3 protein. The table records over 650,000 distinct CDR3 sequences, around a sixth of them present only once. This sample is part of a study of response to subunit inactivated influenza vaccine. Overall study findings and caveats: The authors suggested that every seasonal influenza vaccination recruits few new T cells.

The sample consisted of PBMCs from blood, taken more than 4 days after vaccination. The clonotype was recovered from a man aged 45 to 65 who received an inactivated influenza vaccine.

This CDR3 is CSALPGHRNTEAFF. CDR3 in DNA: TGCAGCGCCCTCCCGGGACACAGAAACACTGAAGCTTTCTTT. The V call is TRBV29-1, the J call TRBJ1-1; TRBD1 might be the D (6 bases). Germline CDR1 SQVTM, CDR2 ANQGSEA. The CDR3 covers 14 residues. With 7 bases removed from V and 2 bases from J, the gap between germline ends came to 17 bases.